A selection of T cell receptor beta chains follows, all from one sample in a study of identical twins. Using its own MiXCR run on the 5' RACE reads, TCRdb lists one record per CDR3 protein. The data contain under 350,000 distinct CDR3 sequences, 8.5% to 9.5% of them seen just once; the ten biggest clones take up 6% to 8.5%. This sample also appeared in a second study, on yellow fever vaccine responses in identical twins.

The sample was CD8+ T cells sorted from blood. These receptors originate from a woman between 18 and 29 years old in good health. Each CDR3 is given with its conserved first and last residue. D genes are given only for firm matches. Only part of the rows carry a size: once, few, many, or a class if the clone is expanded.

d_gene	v_gene	abundance	j_gene	CDR3aa	CDR3nt
NA	TRBV12-3/TRBV12-4	many	TRBJ2-1	CASSFLPNAPHEQFF	TGTGCCAGCAGTTTTCTTCCAAACGCCCCCCATGAGCAGTTCTTC
NA	TRBV20-1	few	TRBJ2-7	CSASERTLYEQYF	TGCAGTGCTAGTGAGCGTACCCTCTACGAGCAGTACTTC
TRBD1	TRBV12-3/TRBV12-4	many	TRBJ2-7	CASSLAGTGFEQYF	TGTGCCAGCAGTTTAGCCGGGACAGGGTTCGAGCAGTACTTC
TRBD2	TRBV28	many	TRBJ2-3	CASSLGTSGEFTDTQYF	TGTGCCAGCAGTTTAGGGACTAGCGGGGAGTTCACAGATACGCAGTATTTT
NA	TRBV4-3	NA	TRBJ2-3	CASSQILGADTQYF	TGCGCCAGCAGCCAAATTCTCGGAGCAGATACGCAGTATTTT
TRBD2	TRBV5-1	many	TRBJ2-1	CASSRGGPANNEQFF	TGCGCCAGCAGCCGGGGAGGGCCGGCTAACAATGAGCAGTTCTTC
TRBD2	TRBV29-1	many	TRBJ2-1	CSVEFRGGYNEQFF	TGCAGCGTTGAATTTCGGGGGGGATACAATGAGCAGTTCTTC
TRBD2	TRBV4-3	many	TRBJ2-7	CASSQDASGNLYEQYF	TGCGCCAGCAGCCAAGATGCTAGCGGGAATTTGTACGAGCAGTACTTC
NA	TRBV29-1	many	TRBJ2-4	CSVEDRGFGVNIQYF	TGCAGCGTTGAAGACAGGGGTTTTGGTGTAAACATTCAGTACTTC
TRBD2	TRBV12-3/TRBV12-4	many	TRBJ2-3	CASTPLAGEGDTQYF	TGTGCCAGCACGCCGTTGGCCGGGGAGGGAGATACGCAGTATTTT
NA	TRBV6-2/TRBV6-3	many	TRBJ2-1	CASSTPRLPSYNEQFF	TGTGCCAGCAGTACCCCCCGACTCCCCTCCTACAATGAGCAGTTCTTC
NA	TRBV19	few	TRBJ2-2	CASRGLTGELFF	TGTGCCAGTAGAGGTTTAACCGGGGAGCTGTTTTTT